One sample yielded the 24 T cell receptor beta chains listed below, sequenced in a study of blood T cell repertoires in COVID-19. Profiling relied on immunoSEQ multiplex PCR, and the TCRdb table lists in-frame clones only, not all of them. This table has 450,000 to 500,000 clones, approximately 85% appearing once. The sample comprised peripheral blood. The receptor set was obtained from a human donor in a cohort sampled during active COVID-19.

This sequence joins TRBV3-1 (or the pseudogene TRBV3-2) and TRBJ2-5; TRBD2 agrees at 8 bases. Per germline, CDR1 LGHDT and CDR2 YNNKEL (reference sequence). V was clipped by 0 bases and J by 12 bases; unmatched bases: 3. The length of the CDR3 is 12 residues. This CDR3 reads CASSQDSGGKYF. CDR3 DNA sequence: TGTGCCAGCAGCCAAGACAGCGGGGGAAAGTACTTC.

This clone has just a few counts. The chain combines TRBV28 with TRBJ1-2, with 9 nucleotides matching TRBD1. There are 18 residues in the CDR3. After removal of 2 bases from V and 2 bases from J, the junction contained 12 bases not matched to a gene. CDR1 is MDHEN and CDR2 is SYDVKM in the germline V gene. In nucleotides, the CDR3 is TGTGCCAGCAGTTTAAGTTCTCGGACAGGGGCGGGAAACTATGGCTACACCTTC. Residues: CASSLSSRTGAGNYGYTF.

The chain joins TRBV3-1 (or the pseudogene TRBV3-2) to TRBJ1-1; D is uncertain. The V gene lost 3 bases and the J gene lost 4 bases, with 9 bases spanning the gap. This CDR3 is 13 amino acids long. Germline-derived CDR1 and CDR2 are LGHDT and YNNKEL (reference sequence). The CDR3 nucleotides are TGTGCCAGCAGCCAGGGCGGGCGCACTGAAGCTTTCTTT. Its protein is CASSQGGRTEAFF.

The CDR3 is CASRGGSGTGELFF. In nucleotides, the CDR3 is TGCGCCAGCAGGGGCGGGAGTGGCACCGGGGAGCTGTTTTTT. This chain links TRBV5-1 with TRBJ2-2; 7 nucleotides match TRBD2. The germline gives CDR1 SGHRS, CDR2 YFSETQ. Losses at the gene ends were 5 bases for V and 4 bases for J; bases not matched to a gene: 5. This CDR3 is built from 14 residues.

The chain links TRBV2 to TRBJ2-1; tentative D call: TRBD2 (6 bases). The V gene's germline CDR1 is SNHLY and CDR2 FYNNEI. The CDR3 has 13 residues. V was pared by 6 bases and J by 10 bases, with 16 bases between. CDR3 coding DNA: TGTGCCAGCAGAAGGCTAGCGTCCTTGGAGCAGTTCTTC. Residues: CASRRLASLEQFF. The full variable domain, with the rest looked up from reference TRBV2 and TRBJ2-1, is EPEVTQTPSHQVTQMGQEVILRCVPISNHLYFYWYRQILGQKVEFLVSFYNNEISEKSEIFDDQFSVERPDGSNFTLKIRSTKLEDSAMYFCASRRLASLEQFFGPGTRLTVL.

This sequence joins TRBV5-8 and TRBJ2-4; 7 positions match TRBD2. This CDR3 has 18 amino acids. J lost 0 bases, V lost 2 bases, and 11 bases had no gene match. Germline V lookup: CDR1 SGHTS, CDR2 YDEGEE. CDR3 sequence: CASSFLPSLAEAKNIQYF. The CDR3 DNA reads as TGTGCCAGCAGCTTCTTACCTAGTCTAGCGGAAGCCAAAAACATTCAGTACTTC.

This clone was seen a few times. The V gene is TRBV29-1, the J gene TRBJ2-2, with no clear D. The germline CDR1 and CDR2 sequences are SQVTM and ANQGSEA. V was cut by 5 bases and J by 0 bases, with 10 bases left in between. The CDR3 contains 14 residues. CDR3 sequence: CSVRYLANTGELFF. The CDR3 DNA is TGCAGCGTTCGGTATTTGGCGAACACCGGGGAGCTGTTTTTT.

Only one count was recorded for this clone. The gene calls are TRBV5-1 and TRBJ2-5, with 9 positions matching TRBD2. Germline assignment: CDR1 SGHRS and CDR2 YFSETQ. Trimming at V came to 4 bases and at J to 4 bases, leaving 11 bases not matched to a gene. CDR3 length equals 16 residues. The CDR3 DNA reads as TGCGCCAGCAGCCCGACTAGCGGAGGGGGGCGAGAGACCCAGTACTTC. It specifies CASSPTSGGGRETQYF.

This clone was counted once. V gene TRBV19 combines with J gene TRBJ2-5; 8 bases fit TRBD1. Germline CDR1 reads LNHDA; CDR2 reads SQIVND (reference sequence). The CDR3 runs 16 residues. Trimming removed 1 base from V and 4 bases from J; junction bases left unmatched: 8. The CDR3 nucleotides read TGTGCCAGTAGTATAGGAGGCCAAGGGACAGGAGAGACCCAGTACTTC. This codes for CASSIGGQGTGETQYF.

V gene TRBV11-1 combines with J gene TRBJ2-3, with TRBD1 as a possible D gene (6 bases). The CDR3 is 14 amino acids. V lost 5 bases and J 5 bases, leaving 14 bases between the germline ends. Germline assignment: CDR1 SGHAT and CDR2 FQDESV (reference sequence). As DNA, the CDR3 is TGTGCCAGCAGCGACCATAGGGGGAGAGATACGCAGTATTTT. Its protein is CASSDHRGRDTQYF. Drawing the rest from reference TRBV11-1 and TRBJ2-3, the complete variable domain is EAEVAQSPRYKITEKSQAVAFWCDPISGHATLYWYRQILGQGPELLVQFQDESVVDDSQLPKDRFSAERLKGVDSTLKIQPAELGDSAMYLCASSDHRGRDTQYFGPGTRLTVL.

CDR3: CAWKSGSAAGELFF. CDR3 bases: TGTGCCTGGAAGAGCGGGAGCGCGGCCGGGGAGCTGTTTTTT. The J gene is TRBJ2-2, the V gene TRBV30; 8 bases line up with TRBD2. The CDR3 contains 14 residues. The V gene end was trimmed by 4 bases and the J gene end by 6 bases; junction bases not matched to a gene: 7. Germline loops: CDR1 GTSNPN, CDR2 SVGIG (reference sequence). The full variable domain, its missing parts supplied by reference TRBV30 and TRBJ2-2, is SQTIHQWPATLVQPVGSPLSLECTVEGTSNPNLYWYRQAAGRGLQLLFYSVGIGQISSEVPQNLSASRPQDRQFILSSKKLLLSDSGFYLCAWKSGSAAGELFFGEGSRLTVL.

The V and J genes are TRBV20-1 and TRBJ2-1; D is unclear. CDR3 size: 11 residues. V was shortened by 6 bases and J by 8 bases, with 11 bases between the two germline ends. The germline CDR1 and CDR2 sequences are DFQATT and SNEGSKA (reference sequence). The CDR3 spells CSAWNRDEQFF. CDR3 DNA: TGCAGTGCCTGGAATCGGGATGAGCAGTTCTTC.

The V call is TRBV28, the J call TRBJ1-3; possibly TRBD1 for D (5 bases). The CDR3 has 12 residues. Germline V gives CDR1 MDHEN, CDR2 SYDVKM. V gave up 4 bases and J gave up 9 bases, with 10 bases separating them. The CDR3 DNA reads as TGTGCCAGCAGTTCAGGGTCCGGCACCATATATTTT. Translated, it gives CASSSGSGTIYF.

The rearrangement uses TRBV5-1 and TRBJ2-2; 7 bases agree with TRBD1. Germline values: CDR1 SGHRS, CDR2 YFSETQ. The CDR3 runs to 14 residues. V shed 3 bases and J 6 bases; nucleotides not matched to a gene: 5. CDR3 nucleotides: TGCGCCAGCAGCTCACAGGGGTACTCCGGGGAGCTGTTTTTT. It codes for CASSSQGYSGELFF.

The V and J genes are TRBV7-2 and TRBJ2-7; weak D call: TRBD2 (5 bases). Germline lookup yields CDR1 SGHTA and CDR2 FQGNSA. The CDR3 consists of 18 residues. V lost 1 base, J lost 2 bases, and 21 bases lay in between. CDR3 sequence: CASSLEVVPAGPAYEQYF. For the CDR3, the DNA is TGTGCCAGCAGCTTAGAGGTGGTACCGGCGGGTCCCGCCTACGAGCAGTACTTC.

This clone was found a few times. The rearrangement links TRBV2 to TRBJ1-6; D is ambiguous. The CDR3 has 15 residues. Germline V gives CDR1 SNHLY, CDR2 FYNNEI. The V end lost 6 bases, the J end lost 7 bases, and 16 bases lay between the germline ends. The CDR3 spells CASSLIRVSNSPLHF. DNA for the CDR3: TGTGCCAGCAGCCTAATCCGGGTCTCAAATTCACCCCTCCACTTT.

The chain is built from TRBV19 and TRBJ2-3; 8 positions match TRBD1. J gave up 3 bases and V 7 bases, and 12 bases lay outside the gene matches. Looked up from germline, CDR1 is LNHDA and CDR2 is SQIVND (reference sequence). CDR3 size: 16 residues. For the CDR3, the DNA is TGTGCCAGTATTCAATCCCCAGGGGGCAGAACAGATACGCAGTATTTT. Its translation is CASIQSPGGRTDTQYF. The complete variable domain, with remaining parts taken from reference TRBV19 and TRBJ2-3, reads DGGITQSPKYLFRKEGQNVTLSCEQNLNHDAMYWYRQDPGQGLRLIYYSQIVNDFQKGDIAEGYSVSREKKESFPLTVTSAQKNPTAFYLCASIQSPGGRTDTQYFGPGTRLTVL.

This chain uses TRBV5-1 with TRBJ2-5, with D perhaps TRBD1 (6 bases). The CDR3 totals 16 residues. Deletions cut 0 bases from V and 2 bases from J, with 14 bases between. From germline, CDR1 is SGHRS and CDR2 YFSETQ. The CDR3 protein is CASSLAGTPFQETQYF. The CDR3 nucleotides read TGCGCCAGCAGCTTGGCCGGGACACCCTTTCAAGAGACCCAGTACTTC.

This clone is a singleton in its sample. The V and J genes are TRBV7-6 and TRBJ1-3; D gene uncertain. Trimming removed 1 base at V and 4 bases at J, with 5 bases between. Germline V gene sequence: CDR1 SGHVS, CDR2 FNYEAQ. The CDR3 consists of 13 residues. The CDR3 loop is CASSLDPGNTIYF. CDR3 DNA: TGTGCCAGCAGCTTAGATCCGGGAAACACCATATATTTT. The full variable domain, in which reference TRBV7-6 and TRBJ1-3 provide the parts outside the CDR3, is GAGVSQSPRYKVTKRGQDVALRCDPISGHVSLYWYRQALGQGPEFLTYFNYEAQQDKSGLPNDRFSAERPEGSISTLTIQRTEQRDSAMYRCASSLDPGNTIYFGEGSWLTVV.

The genes are TRBV30 and TRBJ2-4; maybe TRBD2 (5 bases). The CDR3 runs 14 residues. From germline, CDR1 is GTSNPN and CDR2 SVGIG (reference sequence). With 1 base removed from V and 6 bases from J, the gap between germline ends came to 13 bases. The CDR3: CAWSGGSGLNIQYF. The DNA of the CDR3 is TGTGCCTGGAGTGGTGGGTCGGGATTAAACATTCAGTACTTC.

The chain employs TRBV28 and TRBJ2-7; perhaps TRBD1 as D (6 bases). Per the germline V gene, CDR1 is MDHEN and CDR2 is SYDVKM. This CDR3 spans 14 amino acids. V dropped 7 bases and J dropped 0 bases, with 13 bases sitting between them. CDR3 nucleotides: TGTGCCAGCATAAGGACAGCGAGCTCCTACGAGCAGTACTTC. It specifies CASIRTASSYEQYF.

The V call is TRBV25-1, the J call TRBJ1-4; D unclear. There are 15 residues in the CDR3. V lost 2 bases and J 5 bases, leaving 12 bases between the germline ends. Germline assignment: CDR1 MGHDK and CDR2 SYGVNS. For the CDR3, the DNA is TGTGCCAGCAGTGAACCGGGGAGAACGAATGAAAAACTGTTTTTT. Its protein product is CASSEPGRTNEKLFF.

V gene TRBV28 combines with J gene TRBJ2-7, with 14 bases identical to TRBD2. The germline gives CDR1 MDHEN, CDR2 SYDVKM. Trimming cost V 5 bases and J 5 bases; bases outside gene matches: 14. This CDR3 has 18 amino acids. As DNA, the CDR3 is TGTGCCAGCAGTCCCCCCGGACAGGGACTAGCGGGAGACGACGAGCAGTACTTC. Residues: CASSPPGQGLAGDDEQYF.

This clone turned up a few times. The chain links TRBV19 to TRBJ1-2, with 7 bases fitting TRBD1. This CDR3 contains 14 residues. The V gene's germline CDR1 is LNHDA and CDR2 SQIVND (reference sequence). Trimming at V came to 6 bases and at J to 1 base, leaving 5 bases not matched to a gene. The CDR3 sequence: CASRSGQVNYGYTF. CDR3 coding DNA: TGTGCCAGTAGGTCCGGACAGGTTAACTATGGCTACACCTTC.